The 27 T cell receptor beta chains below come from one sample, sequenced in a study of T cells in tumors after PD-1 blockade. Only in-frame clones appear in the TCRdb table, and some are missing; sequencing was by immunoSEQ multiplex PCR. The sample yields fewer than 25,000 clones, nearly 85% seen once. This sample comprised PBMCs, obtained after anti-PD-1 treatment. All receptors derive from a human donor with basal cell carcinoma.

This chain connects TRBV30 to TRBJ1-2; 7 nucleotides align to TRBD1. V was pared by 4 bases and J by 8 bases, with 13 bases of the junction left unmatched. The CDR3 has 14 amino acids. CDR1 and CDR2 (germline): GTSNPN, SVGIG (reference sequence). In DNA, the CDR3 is TGTGCCTGGACCGAACAGGGGTCCGGGGGCGGCTACACCTTC. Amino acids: CAWTEQGSGGGYTF.

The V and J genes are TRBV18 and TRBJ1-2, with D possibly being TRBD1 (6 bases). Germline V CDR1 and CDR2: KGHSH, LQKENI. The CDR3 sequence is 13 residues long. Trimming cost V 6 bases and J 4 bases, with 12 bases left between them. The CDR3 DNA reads TGTGCCAGCTCGCAGGACAGTTCCTATGGCTACACCTTC. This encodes CASSQDSSYGYTF.

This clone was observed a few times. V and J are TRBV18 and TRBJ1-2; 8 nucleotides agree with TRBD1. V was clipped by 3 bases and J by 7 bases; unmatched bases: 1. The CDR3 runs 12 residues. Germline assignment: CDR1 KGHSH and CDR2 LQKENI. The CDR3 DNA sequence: TGTGCCAGCTCACCGACAGGGGTTGGCTACACCTTC. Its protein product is CASSPTGVGYTF.

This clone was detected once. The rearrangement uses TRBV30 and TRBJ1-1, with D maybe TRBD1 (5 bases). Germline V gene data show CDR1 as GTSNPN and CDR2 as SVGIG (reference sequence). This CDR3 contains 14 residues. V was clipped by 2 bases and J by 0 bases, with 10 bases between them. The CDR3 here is CAWSPDRVNTEAFF. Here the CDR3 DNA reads TGTGCCTGGAGTCCCGACAGAGTGAACACTGAAGCTTTCTTT.

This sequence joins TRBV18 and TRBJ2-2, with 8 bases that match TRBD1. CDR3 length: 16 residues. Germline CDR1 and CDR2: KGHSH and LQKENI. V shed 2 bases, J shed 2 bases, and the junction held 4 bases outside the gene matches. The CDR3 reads CASSPRTGINTGELFF. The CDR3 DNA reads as TGTGCCAGCTCACCAAGGACAGGGATTAACACCGGGGAGCTGTTTTTT.

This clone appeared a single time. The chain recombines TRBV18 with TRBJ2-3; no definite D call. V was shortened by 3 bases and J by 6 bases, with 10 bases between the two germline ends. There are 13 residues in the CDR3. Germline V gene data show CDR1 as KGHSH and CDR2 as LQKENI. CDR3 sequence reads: CASSPYDGDTQYF. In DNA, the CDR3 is TGTGCCAGCTCACCTTATGACGGGGATACGCAGTATTTT.

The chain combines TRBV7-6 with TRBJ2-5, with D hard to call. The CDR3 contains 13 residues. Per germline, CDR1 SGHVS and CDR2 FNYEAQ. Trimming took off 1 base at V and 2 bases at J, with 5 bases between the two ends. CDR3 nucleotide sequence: TGTGCCAGCAGCTTAGTAGTACAAGAGACCCAGTACTTC. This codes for CASSLVVQETQYF.

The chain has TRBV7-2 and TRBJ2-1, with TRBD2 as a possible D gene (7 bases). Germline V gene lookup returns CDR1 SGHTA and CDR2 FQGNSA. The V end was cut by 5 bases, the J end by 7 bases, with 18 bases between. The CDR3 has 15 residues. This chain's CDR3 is CASSAFAGATNEQFF. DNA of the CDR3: TGTGCCAGCAGCGCCTTCGCGGGGGCCACGAATGAGCAGTTCTTC.

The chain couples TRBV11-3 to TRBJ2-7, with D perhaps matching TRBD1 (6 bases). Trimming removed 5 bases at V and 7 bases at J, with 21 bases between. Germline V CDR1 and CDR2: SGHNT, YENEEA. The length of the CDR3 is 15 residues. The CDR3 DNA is TGTGCCAGCAGCCCACTGACGACGCTGAGGGGGGAGCAGTACTTC. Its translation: CASSPLTTLRGEQYF. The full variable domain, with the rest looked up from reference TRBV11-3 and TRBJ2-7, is EAGVVQSPRYKIIEKKQPVAFWCNPISGHNTLYWYLQNLGQGPELLIRYENEEAVDDSQLPKDRFSAERLKGVDSTLKIQPAELGDSAVYLCASSPLTTLRGEQYFGPGTRLTVT.

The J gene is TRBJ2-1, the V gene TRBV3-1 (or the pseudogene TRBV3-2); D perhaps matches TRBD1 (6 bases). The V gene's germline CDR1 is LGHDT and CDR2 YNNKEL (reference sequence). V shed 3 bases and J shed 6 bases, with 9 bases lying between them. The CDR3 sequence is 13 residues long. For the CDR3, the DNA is TGTGCCAGCAGCCAGGGGGCGGGCAATGAGCAGTTCTTC. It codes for CASSQGAGNEQFF.

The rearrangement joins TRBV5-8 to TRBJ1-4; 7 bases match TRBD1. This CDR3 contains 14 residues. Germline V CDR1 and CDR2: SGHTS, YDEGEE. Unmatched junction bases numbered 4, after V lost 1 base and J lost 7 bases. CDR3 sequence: CASSLLQGSEKLFF. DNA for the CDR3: TGTGCCAGCAGCTTGCTACAGGGGTCTGAAAAACTGTTTTTT.

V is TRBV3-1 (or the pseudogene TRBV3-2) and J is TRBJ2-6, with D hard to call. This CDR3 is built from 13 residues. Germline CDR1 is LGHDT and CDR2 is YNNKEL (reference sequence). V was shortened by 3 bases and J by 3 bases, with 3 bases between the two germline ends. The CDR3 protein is CASSQNGANVLTF. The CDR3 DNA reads TGTGCCAGCAGCCAGAATGGGGCCAACGTCCTGACTTTC.

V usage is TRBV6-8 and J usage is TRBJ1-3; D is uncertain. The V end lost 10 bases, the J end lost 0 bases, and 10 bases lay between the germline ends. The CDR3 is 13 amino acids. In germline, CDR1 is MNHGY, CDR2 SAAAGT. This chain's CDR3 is CATLASSGNTIYF. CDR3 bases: TGTGCCACCCTAGCCAGCTCTGGAAACACCATATATTTT.

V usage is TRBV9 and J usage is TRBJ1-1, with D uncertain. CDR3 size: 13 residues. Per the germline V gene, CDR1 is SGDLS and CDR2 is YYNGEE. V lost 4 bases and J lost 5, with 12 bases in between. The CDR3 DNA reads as TGTGCCAGCAGCCCCTCCGGAGAGACTGAAGCTTTCTTT. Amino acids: CASSPSGETEAFF.

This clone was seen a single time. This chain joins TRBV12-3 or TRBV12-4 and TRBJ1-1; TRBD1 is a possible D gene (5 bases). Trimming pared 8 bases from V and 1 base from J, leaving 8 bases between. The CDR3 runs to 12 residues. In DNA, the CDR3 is TGTGCCAGCGGGGGGGGGAACACTGAAGCTTTCTTT. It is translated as CASGGGNTEAFF.

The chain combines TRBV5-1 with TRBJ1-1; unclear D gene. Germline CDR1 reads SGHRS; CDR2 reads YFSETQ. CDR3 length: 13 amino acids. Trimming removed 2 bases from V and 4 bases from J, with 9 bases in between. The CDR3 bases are TGCGCCAGCAGCTTATCAGGAGGCACTGAAGCTTTCTTT. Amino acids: CASSLSGGTEAFF.

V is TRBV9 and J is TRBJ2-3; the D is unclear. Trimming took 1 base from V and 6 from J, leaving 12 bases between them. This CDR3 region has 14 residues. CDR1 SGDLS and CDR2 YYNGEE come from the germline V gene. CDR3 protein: CASSVRQDGDTQYF. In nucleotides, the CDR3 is TGTGCCAGCAGCGTAAGGCAGGACGGCGATACGCAGTATTTT.

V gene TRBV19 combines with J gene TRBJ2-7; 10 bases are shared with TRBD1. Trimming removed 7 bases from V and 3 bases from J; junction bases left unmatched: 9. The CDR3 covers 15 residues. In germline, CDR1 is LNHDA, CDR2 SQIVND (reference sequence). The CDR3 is CASTPRTGGIYEQYF. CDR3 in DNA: TGTGCCAGTACCCCCCGGACAGGGGGGATCTACGAGCAGTACTTC. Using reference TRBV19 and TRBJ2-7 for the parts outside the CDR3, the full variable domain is DGGITQSPKYLFRKEGQNVTLSCEQNLNHDAMYWYRQDPGQGLRLIYYSQIVNDFQKGDIAEGYSVSREKKESFPLTVTSAQKNPTAFYLCASTPRTGGIYEQYFGPGTRLTVT.

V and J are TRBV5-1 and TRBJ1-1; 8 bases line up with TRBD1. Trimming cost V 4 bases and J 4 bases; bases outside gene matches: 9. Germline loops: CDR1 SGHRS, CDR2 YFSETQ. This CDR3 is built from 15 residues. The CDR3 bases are TGCGCCAGCAGCCCGGCGGGACAGGCAGGCACTGAAGCTTTCTTT. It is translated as CASSPAGQAGTEAFF.

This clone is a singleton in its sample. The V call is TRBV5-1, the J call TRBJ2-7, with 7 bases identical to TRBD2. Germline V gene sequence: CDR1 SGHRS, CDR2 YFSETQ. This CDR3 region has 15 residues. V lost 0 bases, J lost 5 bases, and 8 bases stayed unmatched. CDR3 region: CASSLAGLGPDEQYF. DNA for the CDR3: TGCGCCAGCAGCTTGGCCGGACTAGGTCCTGACGAGCAGTACTTC.

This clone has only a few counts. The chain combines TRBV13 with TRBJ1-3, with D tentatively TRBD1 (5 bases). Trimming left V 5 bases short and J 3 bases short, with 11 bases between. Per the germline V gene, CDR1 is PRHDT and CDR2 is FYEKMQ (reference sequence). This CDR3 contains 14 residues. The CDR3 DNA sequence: TGTGCCAGCAGCAACAGGAGGGTTGGAAACACCATATATTTT. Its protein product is CASSNRRVGNTIYF.

CDR3 nucleotide sequence: TGTGCCAGCTCATCGACACTCGCGAACACCGGGGAGCTGTTTTTT. Residues: CASSSTLANTGELFF. This chain joins TRBV18 and TRBJ2-2; D unresolved. Germline V gives CDR1 KGHSH, CDR2 LQKENI. Deletions cut 5 bases from V and 0 bases from J, with 10 bases between. The CDR3 spans 15 residues.

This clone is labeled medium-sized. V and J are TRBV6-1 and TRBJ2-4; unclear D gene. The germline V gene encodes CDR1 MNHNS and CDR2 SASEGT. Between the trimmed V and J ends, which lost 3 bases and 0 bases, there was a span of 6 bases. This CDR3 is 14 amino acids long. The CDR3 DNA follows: TGTGCCAGCAGTGAGGGTGTAGCCAAAAACATTCAGTACTTC. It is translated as CASSEGVAKNIQYF.

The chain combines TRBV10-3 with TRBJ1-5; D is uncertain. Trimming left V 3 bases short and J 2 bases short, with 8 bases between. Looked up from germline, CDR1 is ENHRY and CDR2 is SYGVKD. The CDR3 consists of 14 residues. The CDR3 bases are TGTGCCATCAGTGATTATGGGGGCAATCAGCCCCAGCATTTT. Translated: CAISDYGGNQPQHF.

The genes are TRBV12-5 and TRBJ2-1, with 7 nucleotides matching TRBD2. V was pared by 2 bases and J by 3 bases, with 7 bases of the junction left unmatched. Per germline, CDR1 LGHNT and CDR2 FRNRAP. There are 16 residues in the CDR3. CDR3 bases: TGTGCTAGTGGTTTGCAGGGAGGGGCCGGCTACAATGAGCAGTTCTTC. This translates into CASGLQGGAGYNEQFF.

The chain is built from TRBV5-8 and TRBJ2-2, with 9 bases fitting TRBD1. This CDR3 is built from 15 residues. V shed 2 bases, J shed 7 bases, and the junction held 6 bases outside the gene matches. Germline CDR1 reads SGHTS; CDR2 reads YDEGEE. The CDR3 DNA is TGTGCCAGCAGCTTTGGACAGGGGACCGGCGGGGAGCTGTTTTTT. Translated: CASSFGQGTGGELFF.

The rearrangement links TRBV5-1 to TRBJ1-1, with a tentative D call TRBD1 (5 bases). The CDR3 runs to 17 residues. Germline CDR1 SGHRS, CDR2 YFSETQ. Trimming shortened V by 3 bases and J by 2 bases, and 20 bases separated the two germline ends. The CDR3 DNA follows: TGCGCCAGCAGCTCGGGATGGGTGGGGCAGAAAAACACTGAAGCTTTCTTT. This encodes CASSSGWVGQKNTEAFF. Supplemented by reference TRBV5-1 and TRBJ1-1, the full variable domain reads KAGVTQTPRYLIKTRGQQVTLSCSPISGHRSVSWYQQTPGQGLQFLFEYFSETQRNKGNFPGRFSGRQFSNSRSEMNVSTLELGDSALYLCASSSGWVGQKNTEAFFGQGTRLTVV.